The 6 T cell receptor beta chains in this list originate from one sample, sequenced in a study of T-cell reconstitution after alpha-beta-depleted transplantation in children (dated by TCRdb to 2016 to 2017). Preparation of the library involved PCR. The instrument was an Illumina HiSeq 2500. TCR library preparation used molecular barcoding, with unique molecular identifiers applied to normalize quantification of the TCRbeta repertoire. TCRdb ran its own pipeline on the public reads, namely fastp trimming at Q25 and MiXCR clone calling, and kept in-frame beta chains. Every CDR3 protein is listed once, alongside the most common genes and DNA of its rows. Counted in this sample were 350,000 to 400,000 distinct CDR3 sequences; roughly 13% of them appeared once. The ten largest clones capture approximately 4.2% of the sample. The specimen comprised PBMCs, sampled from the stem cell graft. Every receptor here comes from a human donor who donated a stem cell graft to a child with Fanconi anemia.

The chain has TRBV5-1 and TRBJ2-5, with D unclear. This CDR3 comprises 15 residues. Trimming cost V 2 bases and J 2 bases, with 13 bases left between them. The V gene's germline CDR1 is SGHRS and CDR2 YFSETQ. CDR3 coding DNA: TGCGCCAGCAGCTTAACTGACGGCGATCAAGAGACCCAGTACTTC. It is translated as CASSLTDGDQETQYF.

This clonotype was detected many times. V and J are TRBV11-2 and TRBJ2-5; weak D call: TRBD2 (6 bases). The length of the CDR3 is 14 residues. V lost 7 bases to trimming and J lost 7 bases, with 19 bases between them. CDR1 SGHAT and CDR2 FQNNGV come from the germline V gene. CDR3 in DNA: TGTGCCAGCACCCTGATAGGGACTCCGGGGACCCAGTACTTC. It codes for CASTLIGTPGTQYF.

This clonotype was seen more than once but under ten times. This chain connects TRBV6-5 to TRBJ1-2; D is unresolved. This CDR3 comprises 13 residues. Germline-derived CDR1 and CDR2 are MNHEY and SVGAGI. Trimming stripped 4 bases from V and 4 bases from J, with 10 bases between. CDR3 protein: CASSSSLGYGYTF. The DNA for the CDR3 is TGTGCCAGCAGTTCGAGCCTTGGCTATGGCTACACCTTC.

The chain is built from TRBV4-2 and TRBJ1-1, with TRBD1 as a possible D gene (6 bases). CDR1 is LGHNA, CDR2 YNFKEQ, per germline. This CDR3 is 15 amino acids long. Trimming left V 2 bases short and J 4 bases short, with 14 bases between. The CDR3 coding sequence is TGTGCCAGCAGCCAACTTACAGGGACCCGCACTGAAGCTTTCTTT. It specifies CASSQLTGTRTEAFF.

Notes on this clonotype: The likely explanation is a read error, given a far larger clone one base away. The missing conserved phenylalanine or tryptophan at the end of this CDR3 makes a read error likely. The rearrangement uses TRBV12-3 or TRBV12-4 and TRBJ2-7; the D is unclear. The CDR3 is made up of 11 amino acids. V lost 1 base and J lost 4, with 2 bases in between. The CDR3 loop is CASSLGYEQYL. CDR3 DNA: TGTGCCAGCAGTTTAGGGTACGAGCAGTACCTC.

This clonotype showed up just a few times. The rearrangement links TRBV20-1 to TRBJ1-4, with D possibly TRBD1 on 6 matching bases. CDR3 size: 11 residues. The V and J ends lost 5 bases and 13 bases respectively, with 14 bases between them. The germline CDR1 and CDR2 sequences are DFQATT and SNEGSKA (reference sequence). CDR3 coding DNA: TGCAGTGCTCCCCTCAGGGGAGGACTGTTTTTT. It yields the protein CSAPLRGGLFF.